This T cell receptor beta chain was sequenced in a study of molecular identifiers for immune sequencing clone quantification. Study as a whole: Replicate RNA came from roughly 18,000 or 92,000 naive CD8 cells and was split five ways, and four parts were sequenced.

Each CDR3 protein is one row after TCRdb ran MiXCR on the PCR reads. The data show around 300,000 distinct CDR3 sequences, roughly 24% seen once. This clonotype was counted at least ten times. Germline loops: CDR1 MNHNY, CDR2 SVGAGI (reference sequence). Trimming took 8 bases from V and 0 from J, leaving 14 bases between them. There are 16 residues in the CDR3. The TCR sequence derives from a human donor in good health. Some libraries in this study had Jurkat cell RNA spiked in. This rearrangement joins TRBV6-6 to TRBJ1-6, with a tentative D call TRBD1 (5 bases). The sequenced sample was naive CD8+ T cells from blood, with Jurkat cell RNA spiked in. Subset meaning: FACS-sorted CD8+CD4-CCR7+CD45RA+ naive T cells. CDR3 region: CASRDGHFSYNSPLHF. CDR3 nucleotide sequence: TGTGCCAGCCGGGACGGGCATTTCTCCTATAATTCACCCCTCCACTTT.